Listed below are T cell receptor beta chains from one sample, sequenced in a study of long-term antiretroviral therapy in people with HIV. Using immunoSEQ multiplex PCR, the repertoire was profiled, and TCRdb retains in-frame clones only, with some absent. The table lists under 30,000 clones, roughly 87% of them singletons, with about 9% in the top ten. The specimen comprised unsorted PBMCs, sampled 1.8 years before starting antiretroviral therapy. These receptors all stem from a man aged 45-65 years with HIV. CDR3s leave out the opening cysteine and the closing phenylalanine or tryptophan.

>TRBJ1-1|TRBV7-9
ASSEQGLSTEAF
>TRBJ1-4|TRBV18
ASSPSGQGEKLF
>TRBJ1-2|TRBV2
ASSEPQSSTGPTGYGYT
>TRBJ2-3|TRBV29-1
SVARLTSTDTQY
>TRBJ2-7|TRBV2
ASSYTPTGEQY
>TRBJ1-1|TRBV7-9
ASSLPDRGSFEAF
>TRBJ2-5|TRBV2
ARTGHDETQY
>TRBJ2-3|TRBV27
ASSLAGGSAADTQY
>TRBJ2-5|TRBV5-3
ARSLPLSGDLETQY
>TRBJ1-6|TRBV6-5
ASSYFGANSPLH
>TRBJ1-5|TRBV2
ASSAFGQGVGQPQH
>TRBJ2-1|TRBV15
ATSRDSPHATTNEQF
>TRBJ1-1|TRBV2
ASSSSANTEAF
>TRBJ2-1|TRBV5-1
ASSLGAVVNEQF
>TRBJ2-1|TRBV28
ASNTPGVEQF
>TRBJ2-7|TRBV5-5
ASSLVGGGNTYEQY
>TRBJ1-2|TRBV5-4
ASRIRGTGQVYGYT
>TRBJ2-2|TRBV14
ASSQYSGTSNTGELF
>TRBJ1-1|TRBV21-1
AIQYGTGNTEAF
>TRBJ1-3|TRBV5-1
ASSSNPSGLSGNTIY